This T cell receptor (beta chain) appears in the sequencing data of a study of T-cell reconstitution after alpha-beta-depleted transplantation in children. Findings and limits, study-wide: Several patients had high TCRbeta diversity at day 60; it came from surviving recipient T cells and thymic progenitors.

Germline trimming cut 6 bases from V and 5 bases from J; bases unmatched to any gene: 8. The length of the CDR3 is 15 residues. Preparing the TCRbeta library involved the use of unique molecular identifiers. TCRdb independently ran MiXCR on the PCR reads; one entry per CDR3 protein. This sample has 130,000 to 150,000 distinct CDR3 sequences, with roughly 9% found just once. This clonotype was counted ten times or more. The antigen is unknown. Sequencing used PBMCs, mostly from graft donor cells, obtained 180 days after TCRalphabeta/CD19-depleted stem cell transplant. The chain joins TRBV12-3 or TRBV12-4 to TRBJ2-1; 9 bases line up with TRBD2. The origin of this receptor is a female patient aged 2-9 years who had a stem cell transplant for congenital amegakaryocytic thrombocytopenia, so the T cells may come from the graft donor. The CDR3 region has the DNA TGTGCCAGCAGCGCAACGGCTAGCGGGGACAATGAGCAGTTCTTC. This encodes CASSATASGDNEQFF.